This TCR beta chain was documented in a study of shared clonotypes between healthy human individuals. Study results and limitations: Deeper or shallower sequencing was expected to change how clonotypes are shared among donors.

As for this clone: Antigen specificity is unknown.

Germline CDR1 reads SGDLS; CDR2 reads YYNGEE. The CDR3 totals 15 residues. V was trimmed by 7 bases and J by 5 bases, leaving 19 bases between them. Positive CCR7 selection of CD45RO-negative cells yielded the naive CD8 cells, and terminally differentiated effector memory CD45RA+ cells were excluded. Donors were healthy HIV-negative adults without recent acute infections or vaccinations. Every immunoSEQ plate was one replicate of a subset's evenly spread DNA. TCRdb keeps only in-frame clones here, not all; method: immunoSEQ multiplex PCR. The sample consists of about 2,200,000 clones, about 93% of them appearing once.

The sample was naive CD8+ T cells from PBMCs. This receptor was identified in a man between 18 and 29 years old in good health. Some clones in this sample may be carry-over from other donors' samples. The V call is TRBV9, the J call TRBJ1-3; TRBD1 is a possible D gene (6 bases). This CDR3 is CASGGAGAPRNTIYF. CDR3 nucleotides: TGTGCCAGCGGGGGGGCAGGGGCCCCCAGAAACACCATATATTTT. The whole variable domain, remainder taken from reference TRBV9 and TRBJ1-3, is DSGVTQTPKHLITATGQRVTLRCSPRSGDLSVYWYQQSLDQGLQFLIQYYNGEERAKGNILERFSAQQFPDLHSELNLSSLELGDSALYFCASGGAGAPRNTIYFGEGSWLTVV.